Sequencing of this T cell receptor beta chain was carried out in a study of response to subunit inactivated influenza vaccine. The study, taken as a whole, reports: Authors suggested each seasonal flu vaccination may recruit only limited numbers of new T cells.

Germline assignment: CDR1 SEHNR and CDR2 FQNEAQ (reference sequence). There are 13 residues in the CDR3. V trimming: 6 bases; J trimming: 5 bases; junction bases outside the gene matches: 4. As for this clonotype: Its target is unknown.

A single record per CDR3 protein comes from TCRdb applying MiXCR to the RT-PCR reads. The data show roughly 290,000 distinct CDR3 sequences, just over 20% seen once. The sequencing used PBMCs from blood, collected less than 22 months after vaccination. The chain carries TRBV7-9 and TRBJ2-5, with TRBD1 matching over 9 bases. The sequence came from a man aged 45 to 70 who received an inactivated influenza vaccine. The CDR3 nucleotides read TGTGCCAGCAGGCCGGGGACAGGGGAGACCCAGTACTTC. Amino acid sequence: CASRPGTGETQYF. Full variable domain (remainder filled in from reference TRBV7-9 and TRBJ2-5): DTGVSQNPRHKITKRGQNVTFRCDPISEHNRLYWYRQTLGQGPEFLTYFQNEAQLEKSRLLSDRFSAERPKGSFSTLEIQRTEQGDSAMYLCASRPGTGETQYFGPGTRLLVL.